This T cell receptor (beta chain) was observed in a study of cytotoxic CD8 clonotypes in ibrutinib-treated CLL. This clone was counted a few times. Its antigen remains unknown. Study-level points and caveats: Public clonotypes, found uncommonly, either contracted or stayed stable on treatment. Patients showed higher baseline clonality than age-matched healthy donors, and it tracked circulating CD8+ T-cell counts.

Repertoires were generated with immunoSEQ multiplex PCR, while TCRdb's copy carries only in-frame clones and drops some. The profile covers about 160,000 clones, with over 65% appearing a single time and about 1.9% taken by the ten largest. V was clipped by 6 bases and J by 7 bases, with 15 bases between them. There are 13 residues in the CDR3. The V gene's germline CDR1 is SGHTA and CDR2 FQGNSA. Sequencing used PBMCs, obtained after 12 months of ibrutinib treatment. This chain uses TRBV7-2 with TRBJ1-2; possibly TRBD1 for D (6 bases). The clonotype was recovered from a human donor with chronic lymphocytic leukemia. In nucleotides, the CDR3 is TGTGCCAGCAGTCCTACAGGGCGGCCTGGCTACACCTTC. Translating gives CASSPTGRPGYTF.